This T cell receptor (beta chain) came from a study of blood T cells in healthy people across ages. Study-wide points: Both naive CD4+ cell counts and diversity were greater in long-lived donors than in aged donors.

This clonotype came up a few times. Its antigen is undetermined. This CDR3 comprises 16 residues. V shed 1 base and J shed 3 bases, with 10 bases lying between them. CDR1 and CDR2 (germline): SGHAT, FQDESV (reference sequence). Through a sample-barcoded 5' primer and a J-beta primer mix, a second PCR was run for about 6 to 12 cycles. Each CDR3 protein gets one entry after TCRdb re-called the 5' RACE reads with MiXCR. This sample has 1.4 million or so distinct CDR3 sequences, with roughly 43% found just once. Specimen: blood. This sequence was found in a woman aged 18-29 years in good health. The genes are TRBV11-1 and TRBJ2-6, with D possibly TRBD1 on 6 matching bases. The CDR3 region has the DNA TGTGCCAGCAGCTTAGGTGACAGGATTGGGGCCAACGTCCTGACTTTC. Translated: CASSLGDRIGANVLTF.